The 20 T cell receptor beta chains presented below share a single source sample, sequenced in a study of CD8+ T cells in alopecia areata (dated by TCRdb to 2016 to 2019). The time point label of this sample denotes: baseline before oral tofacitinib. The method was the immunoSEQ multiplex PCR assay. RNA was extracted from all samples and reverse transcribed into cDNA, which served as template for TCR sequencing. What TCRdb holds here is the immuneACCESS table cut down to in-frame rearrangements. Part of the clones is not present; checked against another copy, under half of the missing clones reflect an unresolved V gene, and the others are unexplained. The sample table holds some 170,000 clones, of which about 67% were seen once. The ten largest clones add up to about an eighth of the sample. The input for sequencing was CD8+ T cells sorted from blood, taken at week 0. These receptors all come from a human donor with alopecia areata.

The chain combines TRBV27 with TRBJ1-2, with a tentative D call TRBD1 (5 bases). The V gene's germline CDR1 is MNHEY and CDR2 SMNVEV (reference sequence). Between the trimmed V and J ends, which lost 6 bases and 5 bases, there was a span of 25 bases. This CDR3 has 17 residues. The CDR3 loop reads CASSGPSTADGTYGYTF. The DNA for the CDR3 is TGTGCCAGCAGCGGTCCTAGCACCGCGGACGGGACGTATGGCTACACCTTC.

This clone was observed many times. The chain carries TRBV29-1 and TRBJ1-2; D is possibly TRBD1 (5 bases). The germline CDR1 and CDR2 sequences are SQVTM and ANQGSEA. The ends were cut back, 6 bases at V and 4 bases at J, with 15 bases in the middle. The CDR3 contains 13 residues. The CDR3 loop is CSVPGGETYGYTF. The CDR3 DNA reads TGCAGCGTCCCCGGGGGGGAGACCTATGGCTACACCTTC.

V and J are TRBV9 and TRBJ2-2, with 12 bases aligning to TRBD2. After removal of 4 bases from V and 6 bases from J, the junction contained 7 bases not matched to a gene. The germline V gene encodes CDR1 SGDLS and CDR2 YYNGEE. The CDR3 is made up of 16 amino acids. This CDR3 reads CASSSRTSGAAGELFF. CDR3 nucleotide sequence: TGTGCCAGCAGCTCCAGGACTAGCGGGGCTGCCGGGGAGCTGTTTTTT.

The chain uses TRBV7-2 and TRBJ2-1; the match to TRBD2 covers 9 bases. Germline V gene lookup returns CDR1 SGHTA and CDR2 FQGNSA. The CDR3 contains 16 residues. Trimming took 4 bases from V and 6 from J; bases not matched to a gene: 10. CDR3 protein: CASSSARGGLGNEQFF. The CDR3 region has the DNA TGTGCCAGCAGCTCCGCGCGGGGGGGCCTTGGCAATGAGCAGTTCTTC.

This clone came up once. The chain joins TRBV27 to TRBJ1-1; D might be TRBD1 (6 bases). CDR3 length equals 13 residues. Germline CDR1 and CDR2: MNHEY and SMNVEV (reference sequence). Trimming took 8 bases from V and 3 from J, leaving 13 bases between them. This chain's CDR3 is CASGGSDYTEAFF. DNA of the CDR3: TGTGCCAGCGGGGGCTCTGACTACACTGAAGCTTTCTTT.

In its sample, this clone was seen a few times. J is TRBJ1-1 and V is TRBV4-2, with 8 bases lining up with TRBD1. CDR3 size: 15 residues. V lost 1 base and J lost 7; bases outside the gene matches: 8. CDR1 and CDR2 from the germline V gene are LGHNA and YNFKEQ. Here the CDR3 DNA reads TGTGCCAGCAGCCAAGTCCAGGACAGGGATGATGAAGCTTTCTTT. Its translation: CASSQVQDRDDEAFF.

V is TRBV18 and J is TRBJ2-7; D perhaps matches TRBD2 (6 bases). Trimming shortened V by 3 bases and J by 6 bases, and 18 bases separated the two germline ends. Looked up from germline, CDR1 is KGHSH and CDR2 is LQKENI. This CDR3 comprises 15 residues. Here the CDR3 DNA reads TGTGCCAGCTCACCCAGAAACCGGGGGTTGGTCGAGCAGTACTTC. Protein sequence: CASSPRNRGLVEQYF.

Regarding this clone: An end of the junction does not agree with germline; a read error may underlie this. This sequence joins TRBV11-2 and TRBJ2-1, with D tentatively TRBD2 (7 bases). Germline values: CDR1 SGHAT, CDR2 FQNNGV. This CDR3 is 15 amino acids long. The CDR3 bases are TGTGCCGGCAGCTTATTGACGGGGGGCGGGAATGAGCAGTTCTTC. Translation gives CAGSLLTGGGNEQFF.

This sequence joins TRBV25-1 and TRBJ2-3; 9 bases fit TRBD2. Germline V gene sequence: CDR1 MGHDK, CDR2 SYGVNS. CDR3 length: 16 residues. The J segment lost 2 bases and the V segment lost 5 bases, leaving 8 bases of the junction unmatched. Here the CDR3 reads CASSTWSGGNTDTQYF. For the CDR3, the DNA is TGTGCCAGCAGTACGTGGAGCGGGGGGAACACAGATACGCAGTATTTT.

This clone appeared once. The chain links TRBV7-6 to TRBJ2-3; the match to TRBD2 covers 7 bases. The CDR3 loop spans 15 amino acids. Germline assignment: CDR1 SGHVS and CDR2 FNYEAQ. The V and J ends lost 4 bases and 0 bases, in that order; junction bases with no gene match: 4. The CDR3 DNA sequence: TGTGCCAGCAGCTCTGCGGGGGTTAGCACAGATACGCAGTATTTT. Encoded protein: CASSSAGVSTDTQYF. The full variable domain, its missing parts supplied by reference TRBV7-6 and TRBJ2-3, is GAGVSQSPRYKVTKRGQDVALRCDPISGHVSLYWYRQALGQGPEFLTYFNYEAQQDKSGLPNDRFSAERPEGSISTLTIQRTEQRDSAMYRCASSSAGVSTDTQYFGPGTRLTVL.

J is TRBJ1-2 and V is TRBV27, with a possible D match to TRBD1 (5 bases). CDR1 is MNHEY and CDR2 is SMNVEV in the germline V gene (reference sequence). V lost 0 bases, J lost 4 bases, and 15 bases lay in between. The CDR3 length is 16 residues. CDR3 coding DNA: TGTGCCAGCAGTTTATCGGGGGACGGGGAGATCTATGGCTACACCTTC. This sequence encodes CASSLSGDGEIYGYTF.

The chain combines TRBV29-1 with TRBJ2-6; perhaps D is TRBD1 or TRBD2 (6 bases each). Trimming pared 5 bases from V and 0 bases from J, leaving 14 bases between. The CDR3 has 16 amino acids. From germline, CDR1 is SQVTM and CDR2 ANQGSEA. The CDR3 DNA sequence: TGCAGCGTTTGGGGTCGGGGGCCCTCTGGGGCCAACGTCCTGACTTTC. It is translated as CSVWGRGPSGANVLTF.

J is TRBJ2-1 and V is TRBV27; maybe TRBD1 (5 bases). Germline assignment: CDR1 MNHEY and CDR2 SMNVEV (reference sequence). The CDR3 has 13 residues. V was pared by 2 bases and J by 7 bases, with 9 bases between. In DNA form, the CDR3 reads TGTGCCAGCAGTTTAGGGCAGGGAAATGAGCAGTTCTTC. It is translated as CASSLGQGNEQFF.

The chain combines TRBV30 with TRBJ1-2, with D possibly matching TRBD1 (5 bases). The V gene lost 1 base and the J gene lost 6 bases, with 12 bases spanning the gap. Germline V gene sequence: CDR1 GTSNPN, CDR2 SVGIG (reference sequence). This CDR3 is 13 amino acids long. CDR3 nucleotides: TGTGCCTGGAGTGCCCGGGGAGGGGATGGCTACACCTTC. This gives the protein CAWSARGGDGYTF. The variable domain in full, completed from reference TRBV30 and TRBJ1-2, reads SQTIHQWPATLVQPVGSPLSLECTVEGTSNPNLYWYRQAAGRGLQLLFYSVGIGQISSEVPQNLSASRPQDRQFILSSKKLLLSDSGFYLCAWSARGGDGYTFGSGTRLTVV.

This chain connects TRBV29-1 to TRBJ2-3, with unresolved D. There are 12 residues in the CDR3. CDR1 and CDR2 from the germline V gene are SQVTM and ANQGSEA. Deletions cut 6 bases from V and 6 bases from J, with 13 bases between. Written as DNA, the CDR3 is TGCAGCGTCACATATGCTCGGGATACGCAGTATTTT. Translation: CSVTYARDTQYF.

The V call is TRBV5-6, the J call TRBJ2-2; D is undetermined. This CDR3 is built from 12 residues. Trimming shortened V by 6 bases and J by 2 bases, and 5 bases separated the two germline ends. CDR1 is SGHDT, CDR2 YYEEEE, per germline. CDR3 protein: CASTLNTGELFF. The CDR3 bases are TGTGCCAGCACCCTTAACACCGGGGAGCTGTTTTTT.

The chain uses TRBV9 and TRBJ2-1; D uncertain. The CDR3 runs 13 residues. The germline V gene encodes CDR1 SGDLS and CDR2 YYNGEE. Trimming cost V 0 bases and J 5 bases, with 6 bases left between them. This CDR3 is CASSVGAHNEQFF. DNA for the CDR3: TGTGCCAGCAGCGTAGGCGCCCACAATGAGCAGTTCTTC.

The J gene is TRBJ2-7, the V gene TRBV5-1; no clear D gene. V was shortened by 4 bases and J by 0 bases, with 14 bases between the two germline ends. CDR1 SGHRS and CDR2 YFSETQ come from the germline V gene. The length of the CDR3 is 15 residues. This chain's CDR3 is CASSPADGSSYEQYF. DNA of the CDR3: TGCGCCAGCAGCCCCGCAGACGGCAGCTCCTACGAGCAGTACTTC.

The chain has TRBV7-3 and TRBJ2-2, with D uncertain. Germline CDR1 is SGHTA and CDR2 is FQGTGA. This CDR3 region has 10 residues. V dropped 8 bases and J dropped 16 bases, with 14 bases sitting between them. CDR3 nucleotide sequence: TGTGCCAGCTCCGACGATGCGCAGTTTTTT. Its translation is CASSDDAQFF.

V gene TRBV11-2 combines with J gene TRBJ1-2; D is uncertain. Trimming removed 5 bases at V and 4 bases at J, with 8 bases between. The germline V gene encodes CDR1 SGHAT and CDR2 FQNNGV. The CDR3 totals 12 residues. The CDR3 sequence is CASSLLGYGYTF. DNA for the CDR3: TGTGCCAGCAGCCTTCTTGGCTATGGCTACACCTTC.